This T cell receptor beta chain was captured by sequencing in a study of tumor-infiltrating lymphocytes in localized non-small cell lung cancer. Study context: Resected tumor was paired with non-adjacent uninvolved lung from the same patient. The study's findings and limits: TCRbeta sequencing showed higher T cell infiltration in tumors than uninvolved lung.

This clone was seen only once. Its antigen is not identified. TCRdb keeps only in-frame clones here, not all; method: immunoSEQ multiplex PCR. The sample consists of around 13,000 clones, 80% to 90% of them appearing once. This TCR came from a human donor with non-small cell lung cancer. Sequences were obtained from uninvolved lung tissue not adjacent to the tumor.

CDR3 protein: CASSSIQGAPGNTIYF. DNA of the CDR3: TGTGCCAGCAGCTCTATTCAGGGGGCGCCCGGAAACACCATATATTTT. V gene TRBV7-9 combines with J gene TRBJ1-3; 8 nucleotides align to TRBD1. Trimming took 4 bases from V and 4 from J; bases not matched to a gene: 9. The CDR3 covers 16 residues. Per germline, CDR1 SEHNR and CDR2 FQNEAQ (reference sequence).